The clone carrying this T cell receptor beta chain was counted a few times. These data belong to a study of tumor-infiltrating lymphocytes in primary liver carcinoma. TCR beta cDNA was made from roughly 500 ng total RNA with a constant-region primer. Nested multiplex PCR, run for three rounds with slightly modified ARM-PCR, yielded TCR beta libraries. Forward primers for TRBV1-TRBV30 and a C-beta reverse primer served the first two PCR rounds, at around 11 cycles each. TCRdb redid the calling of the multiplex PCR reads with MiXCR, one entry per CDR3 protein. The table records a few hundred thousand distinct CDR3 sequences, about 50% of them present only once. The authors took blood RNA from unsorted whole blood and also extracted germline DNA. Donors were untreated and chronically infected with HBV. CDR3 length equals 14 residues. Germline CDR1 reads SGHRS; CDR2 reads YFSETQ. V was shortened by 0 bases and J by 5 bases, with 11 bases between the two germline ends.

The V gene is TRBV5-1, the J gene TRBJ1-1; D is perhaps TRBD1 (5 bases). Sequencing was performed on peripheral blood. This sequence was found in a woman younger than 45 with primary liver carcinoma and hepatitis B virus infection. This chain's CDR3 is CASSLGGDSTEAFF. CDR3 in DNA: TGCGCCAGCAGCTTGGGAGGGGATAGTACTGAAGCTTTCTTT.